The present TCR beta chain was sequenced within a study of OX40 agonist ivuxolimab in advanced cancers. General study results and limits: On average, a greater number of expanded clones characterised CD8+ T cells relative to CD4+.

About this clone itself: What it recognizes is unknown.

V trimming: 5 bases; J trimming: 4 bases; junction bases outside the gene matches: 4. The germline V gene has CDR1 SGHTA and CDR2 FQGNSA. This CDR3 region has 15 residues. The method was immunoSEQ multiplex PCR; TCRdb's version includes in-frame clones alone and lacks a portion of them. This table holds around 75,000 clones, about 90% found once. The chain combines TRBV7-2 with TRBJ1-3; 11 bases fit TRBD1. This clonotype originated in an adult with an advanced solid tumor such as melanoma, head and neck, liver or kidney cancer. Sequences were derived from CD4+ or CD8+ T cells sorted from blood, sampled in a trial of the OX40 agonist ivuxolimab. The DNA of the CDR3 is TGTGCCAGCAGCACTAGGACAGGGGGCGGAAACACCATATATTTT. Residues: CASSTRTGGGNTIYF.